A single TCR beta chain is shown here with its context. The sample originates from a study of regulatory T cells in long-lasting Graves disease. The time point was: newly diagnosed GD, antithyroid drugs for less than 3 months. After RNA was extracted from PBMCs, the TCR library was made from it. Libraries of TCR beta came from iRepertoire HTBI primers plus Arm-PCR of CDR3 regions. TCRdb recomputed calls from the multiplex PCR reads with MiXCR, one row per CDR3 protein. The sample includes roughly 560,000 distinct CDR3 sequences, around 12% seen only once; the top ten take roughly 8.9%. The sample was also reused in another study, on T cells in Graves' hyperthyroidism and ophthalmopathy. According to that study: The majority of expanded thyroid clonotypes above 0.001 also appeared in blood.

Sequenced here: peripheral blood mononuclear cells (PBMCs), sampled at new diagnosis, from a patient treated with antithyroid drugs. This TCR derives from a woman younger than 45 with Graves disease.

CDR3: CASSHLRLAYNEQFF. CDR3 DNA sequence: TGTGCCAGCAGCCATCTACGGCTAGCTTACAATGAGCAGTTCTTC. The chain couples TRBV14 to TRBJ2-1; tentatively, D is TRBD2 (5 bases). Germline loops: CDR1 SGHDN, CDR2 FVKESK. Deletions cut 3 bases from V and 4 bases from J, with 13 bases between. This CDR3 contains 15 residues.